The next 27 T cell receptor beta chains were all read from a single sample in a study of shared clonotypes between healthy human individuals. Sequencing used immunoSEQ multiplex PCR; TCRdb keeps in-frame clones, though not all of them. Of fewer than 3 million clones in the sample, 92% are singletons; the top ten hold around 0.4%. The sequencing sample was made of naive CD4+ T cells from PBMCs. Specified subset: CD45RA+ positively selected. These receptors were obtained from a man aged 18 to 30 in good health. Some clones in this sample may be carry-over from other donors' samples.

This clone appeared once. The CDR3 is CASSGDRAPGANVLTF. In nucleotides, the CDR3 is TGTGCCAGCAGTGGGGACAGGGCTCCGGGGGCCAACGTCCTGACTTTC. The V and J genes are TRBV2 and TRBJ2-6; 9 bases align to TRBD1. CDR1 is SNHLY and CDR2 is FYNNEI in the germline V gene. Germline trimming cut 4 bases from V and 4 bases from J; bases unmatched to any gene: 5. CDR3 size: 16 residues.

The chain employs TRBV5-1 and TRBJ2-2; D is perhaps TRBD1 (5 bases). This CDR3 contains 15 residues. The V and J ends lost 0 bases and 6 bases respectively, with 12 bases between them. Germline values: CDR1 SGHRS, CDR2 YFSETQ. The CDR3 here is CASSLVAGHPGELFF. The CDR3 region has the DNA TGCGCCAGCAGCTTGGTCGCAGGGCATCCCGGGGAGCTGTTTTTT.

V gene TRBV18 combines with J gene TRBJ1-4, with 8 nucleotides matching TRBD1. This CDR3 has 16 amino acids. Germline loops: CDR1 KGHSH, CDR2 LQKENI. J lost 2 bases, V lost 6 bases, and 8 bases had no gene match. This CDR3 is CASSPSRTGTNEKLFF. The CDR3, as DNA: TGTGCCAGCTCCCCCTCCCGGACAGGGACTAATGAAAAACTGTTTTTT.

This clone has just one count. Other DNA sequences in the sample encode the same CDR3. This chain joins TRBV5-1 and TRBJ2-1; TRBD1 agrees at 9 bases. The V and J ends lost 1 base and 4 bases, in that order; junction bases with no gene match: 3. CDR3 size: 15 residues. Looked up from germline, CDR1 is SGHRS and CDR2 is YFSETQ. The CDR3 reads CASSLTGGGYNEQFF. The CDR3 nucleotides read TGCGCCAGCAGCTTGACAGGGGGCGGTTACAATGAGCAGTTCTTC.

This chain links TRBV28 with TRBJ1-3; D remains unclear. The CDR3 totals 13 residues. V was trimmed by 7 bases and J by 2 bases, leaving 9 bases between them. In germline, CDR1 is MDHEN, CDR2 SYDVKM. CDR3 DNA: TGTGCCAGCAATCGGCCACCTGGAAACACCATATATTTT. Translation: CASNRPPGNTIYF.

The chain has TRBV13 and TRBJ1-1, with 7 bases identical to TRBD1. The length of the CDR3 is 14 residues. V lost 2 bases and J lost 11; bases outside the gene matches: 11. Germline V gene data show CDR1 as PRHDT and CDR2 as FYEKMQ (reference sequence). Here the CDR3 reads CASSLNGPGGSAFF. CDR3 nucleotides: TGTGCCAGCAGCTTAAACGGGCCAGGGGGGTCTGCTTTCTTT.

The J gene is TRBJ1-3, the V gene TRBV28; 9 bases are shared with TRBD1. The CDR3 has 13 residues. V gave up 8 bases and J gave up 7 bases; unmatched junction bases: 6. CDR1 and CDR2 (germline): MDHEN, SYDVKM. CDR3 protein: CASVTGGWNTIYF. The CDR3 DNA is TGTGCCAGCGTGACAGGGGGATGGAACACCATATATTTT. The entire variable domain, with the rest obtained from reference TRBV28 and TRBJ1-3, is as follows: DVKVTQSSRYLVKRTGEKVFLECVQDMDHENMFWYRQDPGLGLRLIYFSYDVKMKEKGDIPEGYSVSREKKERFSLILESASTNQTSMYLCASVTGGWNTIYFGEGSWLTVV.

The rearrangement links TRBV28 to TRBJ2-5, with D maybe TRBD2 (6 bases). The end of the DNA aligns better with TRBJ2-7, so the J call may be wrong. This CDR3 region has 14 residues. Germline V gene sequence: CDR1 MDHEN, CDR2 SYDVKM. For the CDR3, the DNA is TGTGCCAGCGGGGGGTCTTCGGGACGGTACGAGCAGTACTTC. Its translation is CASGGSSGRYEQYF.

This chain links TRBV14 with TRBJ1-5; TRBD1 might be the D (5 bases). The V gene's germline CDR1 is SGHDN and CDR2 FVKESK. Trimming removed 5 bases from V and 9 bases from J, with 14 bases in between. The CDR3 sequence is 13 residues long. CDR3 in DNA: TGTGCCAGCAGCGCTGGGGGGGATCGGCCCCAGCATTTT. Protein sequence: CASSAGGDRPQHF.

V and J are TRBV7-9 and TRBJ1-2; D remains ambiguous. The length of the CDR3 is 9 residues. Germline V gene lookup returns CDR1 SEHNR and CDR2 FQNEAQ (reference sequence). Trimming left V 5 bases short and J 12 bases short, with 7 bases between. Written as DNA, the CDR3 is TGTGCCAGCAGCGCCGATCACACCTTC. This encodes CASSADHTF.

CDR3 DNA sequence: TGTGCCAGTAAAGGTCGAGTTACGCCAGGATATCAGGAAGCTTTCTTT. This sequence encodes CASKGRVTPGYQEAFF. The V gene is TRBV19, the J gene TRBJ1-1, with no clear D. CDR1 is LNHDA, CDR2 SQIVND, per germline (reference sequence). CDR3 size: 16 residues. Trimming pared 7 bases from V and 8 bases from J, leaving 26 bases between. The full variable domain, in which reference TRBV19 and TRBJ1-1 provide the parts outside the CDR3, is DGGITQSPKYLFRKEGQNVTLSCEQNLNHDAMYWYRQDPGQGLRLIYYSQIVNDFQKGDIAEGYSVSREKKESFPLTVTSAQKNPTAFYLCASKGRVTPGYQEAFFGQGTRLTVV.

The chain couples TRBV9 to TRBJ2-1; 11 bases line up with TRBD1. This CDR3 region has 16 residues. Germline CDR1 and CDR2: SGDLS and YYNGEE. The V and J ends lost 4 bases and 5 bases, in that order; junction bases with no gene match: 8. As DNA, the CDR3 is TGTGCCAGCAGCCGTATGCCGGGACAGGGGGACAATGAGCAGTTCTTC. It specifies CASSRMPGQGDNEQFF.

About this clone: Other nucleotide sequences from this sample produce the same CDR3. DNA for the CDR3: TGTGCCAGCAGCGTACAAGGGACTAGCGACAATGAGCAGTTCTTC. It encodes CASSVQGTSDNEQFF. V and J are TRBV9 and TRBJ2-1, with 10 nucleotides matching TRBD2. The CDR3 consists of 15 residues. Per the germline V gene, CDR1 is SGDLS and CDR2 is YYNGEE. V was pared by 1 base and J by 5 bases, with 3 bases of the junction left unmatched.

The chain is built from TRBV15 and TRBJ2-7, with D perhaps matching TRBD2 (6 bases). The CDR3 length is 18 residues. Germline V gene lookup returns CDR1 LNHNV and CDR2 YYDKDF (reference sequence). Trimming cost V 1 base and J 0 bases, with 19 bases left between them. CDR3 amino acids: CATSRVLRRGYSSYEQYF. CDR3 bases: TGTGCCACCAGCAGAGTCCTCCGGAGGGGTTACAGCTCCTACGAGCAGTACTTC.

This chain uses TRBV19 with TRBJ2-2; TRBD2 matches 8 bases. Germline CDR1 is LNHDA and CDR2 is SQIVND (reference sequence). The CDR3 is made up of 16 amino acids. V gave up 6 bases and J gave up 8 bases; unmatched junction bases: 14. The CDR3 is CASSTIGRASGGELFF. The CDR3 DNA reads as TGTGCCAGTAGCACCATCGGGAGGGCCTCGGGAGGGGAGCTGTTTTTT.

This clone has only a few counts. Distinct nucleotide sequences in the sample also encode this CDR3. The rearrangement links TRBV2 to TRBJ1-5, with TRBD1 matching 7 bases. The germline V gene encodes CDR1 SNHLY and CDR2 FYNNEI. With V trimmed by 6 bases and J by 4 bases, 3 bases remained unmatched. The CDR3 is 13 amino acids. The CDR3 spells CASRGQSNQPQHF. For the CDR3, the DNA is TGTGCCAGCAGGGGACAGTCAAATCAGCCCCAGCATTTT.

The chain employs TRBV5-6 and TRBJ2-7; D call uncertain. The CDR3 runs to 15 residues. Between the trimmed V and J ends, which lost 0 bases and 6 bases, there was a span of 16 bases. In germline, CDR1 is SGHDT, CDR2 YYEEEE. CDR3 nucleotide sequence: TGTGCCAGCAGCTTGGTTGGGCTCCCGGTGATCGAGCAGTACTTC. This encodes CASSLVGLPVIEQYF.

This rearrangement joins TRBV4-1 to TRBJ1-4; 8 bases line up with TRBD1. The ends lost 1 base at V and 3 bases at J; junction bases unmatched: 7. CDR1 MGHRA and CDR2 YSYEKL come from the germline V gene. The CDR3 is 17 residues long. CDR3 DNA: TGCGCCAGCAGCCAAGTGGGGACGACAGGGGCTAATGAAAAACTGTTTTTT. Translating gives CASSQVGTTGANEKLFF.

This rearrangement joins TRBV5-1 to TRBJ1-2; D is unclear. V was pared by 0 bases and J by 0 bases, with 15 bases between. The CDR3 extends over 17 amino acids. Germline CDR1 SGHRS, CDR2 YFSETQ. The CDR3 DNA follows: TGCGCCAGCAGCTTGGTGTGGGATATGCGGTCTAACTATGGCTACACCTTC. Translating gives CASSLVWDMRSNYGYTF.

This clone has a single count. The chain is built from TRBV4-2 and TRBJ2-1, with no clear D. The V gene lost 4 bases and the J gene lost 3 bases, with 19 bases spanning the gap. Per the germline V gene, CDR1 is LGHNA and CDR2 is YNFKEQ. This CDR3 contains 17 residues. The CDR3 loop is CASSPLRAGLGYNEQFF. In DNA form, the CDR3 reads TGTGCCAGCAGCCCCCTGCGCGCAGGCCTGGGCTACAATGAGCAGTTCTTC.

This sequence joins TRBV5-4 and TRBJ2-7, with TRBD2 as a possible D gene (6 bases). The CDR3 extends over 14 amino acids. CDR1 and CDR2 (germline): SGHNT, YYREEE (reference sequence). V was pared by 1 base and J by 2 bases, with 10 bases between. The CDR3 here is CASSLSGPAYEQYF. The CDR3 bases are TGTGCCAGCAGCTTGAGCGGGCCAGCCTACGAGCAGTACTTC.

The V call is TRBV9, the J call TRBJ2-7; 14 bases line up with TRBD2. V gave up 3 bases and J gave up 7 bases; unmatched junction bases: 3. CDR1 is SGDLS, CDR2 YYNGEE, per germline. There are 14 residues in the CDR3. This CDR3 reads CASSGLAGGLEQYF. The CDR3 region has the DNA TGTGCCAGCAGCGGACTAGCGGGAGGGCTGGAGCAGTACTTC.

This rearrangement joins TRBV7-2 to TRBJ2-2; the D is unclear. Germline CDR1 SGHTA, CDR2 FQGNSA. CDR3 length: 11 amino acids. The germline V and J ends were trimmed by 7 bases and 6 bases, with 6 bases remaining between them. CDR3 bases: TGTGCCAGCACCACAGCCGGGGAGCTGTTTTTT. As protein: CASTTAGELFF. Full variable domain (missing parts from reference TRBV7-2 and TRBJ2-2): GAGVSQSPSNKVTEKGKDVELRCDPISGHTALYWYRQSLGQGLEFLIYFQGNSAPDKSGLPSDRFSAERTGGSVSTLTIQRTQQEDSAVYLCASTTAGELFFGEGSRLTVL.

The chain joins TRBV7-9 to TRBJ1-5; D call uncertain. CDR1 and CDR2 from the germline V gene are SEHNR and FQNEAQ (reference sequence). The length of the CDR3 is 13 residues. V lost 1 base and J lost 11, with 12 bases in between. CDR3 residues: CASSLDPKAAQHF. DNA of the CDR3: TGTGCCAGCAGCTTAGACCCCAAGGCAGCCCAGCATTTT. Together with reference TRBV7-9 and TRBJ1-5, the CDR3 gives the full variable domain: DTGVSQNPRHKITKRGQNVTFRCDPISEHNRLYWYRQTLGQGPEFLTYFQNEAQLEKSRLLSDRFSAERPKGSFSTLEIQRTEQGDSAMYLCASSLDPKAAQHFGDGTRLSIL.

The chain recombines TRBV7-3 with TRBJ2-1, with a weak D call TRBD2 (6 bases). This CDR3 region has 14 residues. CDR1 and CDR2 from the germline V gene are SGHTA and FQGTGA. V was clipped by 7 bases and J by 6 bases, with 16 bases between them. The CDR3 here is CASTLGGTGNEQFF. The CDR3 DNA is TGTGCCAGCACCTTGGGGGGAACGGGCAATGAGCAGTTCTTC.

This clone was observed a single time. The chain employs TRBV9 and TRBJ2-1; 7 bases match TRBD1. In germline, CDR1 is SGDLS, CDR2 YYNGEE. V trimming: 3 bases; J trimming: 10 bases; junction bases outside the gene matches: 13. The CDR3 is 15 residues long. The CDR3 nucleotides read TGTGCCAGCAGCGCTTATGGGCAGGGGGTTTCCGAGCAGTTCTTC. This gives the protein CASSAYGQGVSEQFF.

The chain joins TRBV6-5 to TRBJ2-7; D not certain. The CDR3 has 12 residues. The V and J ends lost 7 bases and 6 bases respectively, with 13 bases between them. Germline CDR1 reads MNHEY; CDR2 reads SVGAGI. The CDR3 bases are TGTGCCAGCATTGGTCCCACGGGCGAGCAGTACTTC. Its protein is CASIGPTGEQYF.